The clone carrying this T cell receptor (beta chain) was observed many times. The antigen remains undetermined. Between the trimmed V and J ends, which lost 3 bases and 5 bases, there was a span of 10 bases. The CDR3 consists of 13 residues. The V gene's germline CDR1 is SGHTA and CDR2 FQGTGA. Library preparation tagged each individual cDNA molecule with a unique molecular identifier. Via MiXCR, TCRdb re-called the RACE reads, giving one row per CDR3 protein. The data show more than 250,000 distinct CDR3 sequences, with about 8.6% seen just once and over 2% held by the top ten. This entry belongs to a study of human T cells and chemical hapten exposure. The wider study: 2% DPC was applied to approximately 2 cm by approximately 2 cm of upper inner arm skin for sensitization. The patient population, which was mostly female, had alopecia areata, totalis or universalis. Study-wide points: There were significantly more large CDR3 similarity clusters among expanded TCRs than among controls.

Time point noted: pre-sensitization, week 0. Specified treatment: therapeutic diphenylcyclopropenone sensitization with weekly scalp DPC. Sample: whole blood, taken in connection with sensitization to the hapten diphenylcyclopropenone (DPC). The TCR originated in a woman aged 40 to 50 with alopecia areata. Some clones in this sample may be carry-over from other donors' samples. The rearrangement links TRBV7-3 to TRBJ1-1; no clear D gene. DNA for the CDR3: TGTGCCAGCAGCTTTGCAGGAGAAACTGAAGCTTTCTTT. This encodes CASSFAGETEAFF.